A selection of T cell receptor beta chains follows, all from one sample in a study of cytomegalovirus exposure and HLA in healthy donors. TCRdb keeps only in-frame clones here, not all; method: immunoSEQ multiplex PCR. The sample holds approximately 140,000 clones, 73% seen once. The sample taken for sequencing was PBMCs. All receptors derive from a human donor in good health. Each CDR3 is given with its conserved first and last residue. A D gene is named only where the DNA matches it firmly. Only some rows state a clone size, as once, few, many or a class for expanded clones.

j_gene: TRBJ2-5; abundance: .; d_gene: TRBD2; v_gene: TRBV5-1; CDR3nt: TGCGCCAGCAGCCCTCAAGCGGGATCCACGCAGGAGCAGTACTTC; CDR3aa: CASSPQAGSTQEQYF
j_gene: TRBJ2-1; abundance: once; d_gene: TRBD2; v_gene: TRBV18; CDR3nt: TGTGCCAGCTCACTGGGACAGACCGGGACTAGCGATGAGGATGAGCAGTTCTTC; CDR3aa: CASSLGQTGTSDEDEQFF
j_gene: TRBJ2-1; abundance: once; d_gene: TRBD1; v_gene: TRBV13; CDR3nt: TGTGCCAGCAGCCCAAACGGACAGGGTAACAATGAGCAGTTCTTC; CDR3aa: CASSPNGQGNNEQFF
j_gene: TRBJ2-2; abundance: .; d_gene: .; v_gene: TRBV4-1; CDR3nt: TGCGCCAGCAGCCAAGCTGGGGCGGTAACTCTCACCGGGGAGCTGTTTTTT; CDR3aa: CASSQAGAVTLTGELFF
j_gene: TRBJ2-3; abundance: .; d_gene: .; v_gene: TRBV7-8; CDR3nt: TGTGCCAGCAGCTTCTCCCCTCGTCGACTCCGAAGCACAGATACGCAGTATTTT; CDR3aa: CASSFSPRRLRSTDTQYF
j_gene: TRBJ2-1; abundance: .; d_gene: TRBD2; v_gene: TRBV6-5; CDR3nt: TGTGCCAGCAGCCGCCTAGCGGGAAACCGCAATGAGCAGTTCTTC; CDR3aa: CASSRLAGNRNEQFF
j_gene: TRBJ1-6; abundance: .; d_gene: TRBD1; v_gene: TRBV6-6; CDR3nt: TGTGCCAGCAGTTACGAGGCAGGGGGAACTTCACCCCTCCACTTT; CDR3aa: CASSYEAGGTSPLHF
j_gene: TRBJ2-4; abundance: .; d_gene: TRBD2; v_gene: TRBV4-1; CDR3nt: TGCGCCAGCAGCCACCTATGGCGACTAGCTGATATAGCCAAAAACATTCAGTACTTC; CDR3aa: CASSHLWRLADIAKNIQYF
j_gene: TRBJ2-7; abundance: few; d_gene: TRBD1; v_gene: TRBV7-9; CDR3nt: TGTGCCAGCAGCGACAGGGCGGAAGAGCAGTACTTC; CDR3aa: CASSDRAEEQYF
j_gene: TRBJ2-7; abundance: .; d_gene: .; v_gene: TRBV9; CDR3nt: TGTGCCAGCAGCGTAGCTAGTAATTACGAGCAGTACTTC; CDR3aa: CASSVASNYEQYF
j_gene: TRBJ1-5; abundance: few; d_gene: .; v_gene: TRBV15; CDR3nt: TGTGCCACCAGCAGCAGGACGGGGGGGACCCATCAGCCCCAGCATTTT; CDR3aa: CATSSRTGGTHQPQHF
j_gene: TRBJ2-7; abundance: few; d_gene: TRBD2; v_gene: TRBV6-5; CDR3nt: TGTGCCAGCAGCAGGACTAGCGGGGGCTACGAGCAGTACTTC; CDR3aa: CASSRTSGGYEQYF
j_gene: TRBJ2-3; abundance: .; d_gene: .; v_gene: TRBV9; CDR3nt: TGTGCCAGCACCCGGACAGCTGAAGATACGCAGTATTTT; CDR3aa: CASTRTAEDTQYF
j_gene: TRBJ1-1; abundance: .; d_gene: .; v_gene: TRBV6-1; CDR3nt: TGTGCCAGCAGTGAAGTCGCAGGTACCACTGAAGCTTTCTTT; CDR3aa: CASSEVAGTTEAFF
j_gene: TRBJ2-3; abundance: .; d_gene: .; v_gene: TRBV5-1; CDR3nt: TGCGCCAGCAGCCTTCAGGGCAGGGGGGGCACAGATACGCAGTATTTT; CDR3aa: CASSLQGRGGTDTQYF
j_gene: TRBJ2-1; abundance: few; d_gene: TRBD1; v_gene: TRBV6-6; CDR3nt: TGTGCCAGCAGTTACCCAGACAGGGATGAGCAGTTCTTC; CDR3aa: CASSYPDRDEQFF
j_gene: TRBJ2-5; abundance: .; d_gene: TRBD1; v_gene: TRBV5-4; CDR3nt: TGTGCCAGCAGCACAACGACAGGGGGTGAAGAGACCCAGTACTTC; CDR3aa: CASSTTTGGEETQYF
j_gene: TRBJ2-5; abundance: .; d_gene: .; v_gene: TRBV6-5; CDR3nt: TGTGCCAGCAGTTACTCGGGCGCCCTTGGGACCCAGTACTTC; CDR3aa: CASSYSGALGTQYF
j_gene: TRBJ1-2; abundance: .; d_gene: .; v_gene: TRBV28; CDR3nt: TGTGCCAGCACATCCAGTGGCCTCTCTCATGGCTACACCTTC; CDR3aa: CASTSSGLSHGYTF
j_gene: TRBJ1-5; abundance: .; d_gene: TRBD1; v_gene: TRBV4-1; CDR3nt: TGCGCCAGCAGCCAACCCGACAGGGGGAGGAATCAGCCCCAGCATTTT; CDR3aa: CASSQPDRGRNQPQHF
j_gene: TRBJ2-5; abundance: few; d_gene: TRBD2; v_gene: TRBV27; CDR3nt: TGTGCCAGCAGTTTATCCAGCGGGGGGGCAGCCGAGGAGACCCAGTACTTC; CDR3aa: CASSLSSGGAAEETQYF
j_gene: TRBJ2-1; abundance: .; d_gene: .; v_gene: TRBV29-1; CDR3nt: TGCAGCGTGCGTAGGGGACAGACCGGGACTGGCTCCTACAATGAGCAGTTCTTC; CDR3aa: CSVRRGQTGTGSYNEQFF
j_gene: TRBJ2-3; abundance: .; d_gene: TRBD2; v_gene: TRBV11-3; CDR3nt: TGTGCCAGCAGCCCAACTAGCGGGAGGACGTTCGAGGGTACGCAGTATTTT; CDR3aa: CASSPTSGRTFEGTQYF
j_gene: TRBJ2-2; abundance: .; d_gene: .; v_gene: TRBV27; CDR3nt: TGTGCCAGCAGTTTTCTAACCGGGGAGCTGTTTTTT; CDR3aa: CASSFLTGELFF